This T cell receptor beta chain was identified in a study of T cell changes during pregnancy in multiple sclerosis. V lost 3 bases, J lost 5 bases, and 9 bases stayed unmatched. The germline V gene has CDR1 LNHDA and CDR2 SQIVND (reference sequence). This CDR3 has 15 residues. Produced via immunoSEQ multiplex PCR; TCRdb's table is partial and in-frame only. The sample shows about 50,000 clones, roughly 92% of them seen only once. Sequenced here: CD4+ T cells from peripheral blood mononuclear cells, sampled in the third trimester of pregnancy. The gene calls are TRBV19 and TRBJ1-2; 7 positions agree with TRBD1. The origin of this receptor is a female donor with multiple sclerosis, enrolled in a pregnancy study. The CDR3 nucleotides are TGTGCCAGTAGTATTGAGGGGGCGTTCATGTATGGCTACACCTTC. Amino acids: CASSIEGAFMYGYTF.